What follows are 16 T cell receptor beta chains derived from one specimen sequenced in a study of blood T cell repertoires in COVID-19. The repertoire was sequenced with immunoSEQ multiplex PCR; TCRdb's copy has only in-frame clones and lacks some. The data contain 150,000 to 200,000 clones, 86% of them seen just once; the ten biggest clones take up around 0.99%. Sequences were obtained from peripheral blood. These receptors all stem from a man younger than 35 with acute or convalescent COVID-19.

This clone was observed a handful of times. The chain is built from TRBV6-5 and TRBJ1-4; maybe TRBD1 (6 bases). CDR1 is MNHEY, CDR2 SVGAGI, per germline. V was shortened by 9 bases and J by 5 bases, with 19 bases between the two germline ends. The CDR3 totals 15 residues. The CDR3 loop reads CASMGQRGGNEKLFF. The CDR3 nucleotides are TGTGCCAGTATGGGACAAAGAGGCGGAAATGAAAAACTGTTTTTT.

J is TRBJ1-5 and V is TRBV30; TRBD1 might be the D (5 bases). CDR1 is GTSNPN, CDR2 SVGIG, per germline (reference sequence). The CDR3 has 14 residues. The ends were cut back, 1 base at V and 6 bases at J, with 13 bases in the middle. CDR3: CAWSALGVGQPQHF. In nucleotides, the CDR3 is TGTGCCTGGAGTGCCTTAGGGGTCGGTCAGCCCCAGCATTTT. Using reference TRBV30 and TRBJ1-5 for the parts outside the CDR3, the full variable domain is SQTIHQWPATLVQPVGSPLSLECTVEGTSNPNLYWYRQAAGRGLQLLFYSVGIGQISSEVPQNLSASRPQDRQFILSSKKLLLSDSGFYLCAWSALGVGQPQHFGDGTRLSIL.

This rearrangement joins TRBV24-1 to TRBJ2-5, with 10 bases matching TRBD1. The trim removed 3 bases at V and 7 bases at J, leaving 7 bases unmatched. The V gene's germline CDR1 is KGHDR and CDR2 SFDVKD. The CDR3 spans 15 residues. The CDR3 DNA follows: TGTGCCACCAGTGATCCTCGACAGGGGGCTGGGACCCAGTACTTC. It codes for CATSDPRQGAGTQYF.

This chain joins TRBV10-1 and TRBJ2-2; a possible D gene is TRBD1 (5 bases). V lost 6 bases to trimming and J lost 1 base, with 15 bases between them. The CDR3 has 16 residues. Germline CDR1 reads WNHNN; CDR2 reads SYGVQD (reference sequence). CDR3 sequence (DNA): TGCGCCAGCAGAGCCCAGGGATCGGGGAACACCGGGGAGCTGTTTTTT. This gives the protein CASRAQGSGNTGELFF.

The chain is built from TRBV3-1 (or the pseudogene TRBV3-2) and TRBJ2-2; TRBD2 matches at 10 bases. Germline V lookup: CDR1 LGHDT, CDR2 YNNKEL (reference sequence). The CDR3 is 16 amino acids. V gave up 1 base and J gave up 7 bases; unmatched junction bases: 6. The CDR3 region is CASSQAPGLAVGELFF. CDR3 nucleotides: TGTGCCAGCAGCCAAGCCCCAGGACTAGCGGTCGGGGAGCTGTTTTTT.

V and J are TRBV29-1 and TRBJ1-5; 8 bases line up with TRBD1. Germline V gene data show CDR1 as SQVTM and CDR2 as ANQGSEA. CDR3 size: 14 residues. V lost 6 bases and J lost 5; bases outside the gene matches: 9. The CDR3, as DNA: TGCAGCGTGTCGGGACAGGAAGGCGATCAGCCCCAGCATTTT. Translating it yields CSVSGQEGDQPQHF.

CDR3 DNA sequence: TGTGCCAGCAGCCAACCAGCGGGGAACACAGATACGCAGTATTTT. Translating it yields CASSQPAGNTDTQYF. The rearrangement links TRBV3-1 (or the pseudogene TRBV3-2) to TRBJ2-3; 7 positions agree with TRBD2. The CDR3 is 15 residues long. Looked up from germline, CDR1 is LGHDT and CDR2 is YNNKEL (reference sequence). Trimming removed 2 bases from V and 2 bases from J; junction bases left unmatched: 4.

The V and J genes are TRBV24-1 and TRBJ2-1; maybe TRBD1 (5 bases). Germline values: CDR1 KGHDR, CDR2 SFDVKD. The CDR3 is 11 amino acids. V was cut by 3 bases and J by 12 bases, with 8 bases left in between. The CDR3 nucleotides are TGTGCCACCAGTGATATAGGGGTGCAGTTCTTC. Translation gives CATSDIGVQFF.

This chain joins TRBV4-1 and TRBJ2-6; perhaps TRBD1 as D (6 bases). Trimming cost V 3 bases and J 0 bases, with 12 bases left between them. The germline gives CDR1 MGHRA, CDR2 YSYEKL. The CDR3 loop spans 17 amino acids. The CDR3, as DNA: TGCGCCAGCAGCCACGAGGACAGCTTCTCTGGGGCCAACGTCCTGACTTTC. Residues: CASSHEDSFSGANVLTF.

This chain uses TRBV30 with TRBJ2-5; TRBD1 is a possible D gene (6 bases). The germline CDR1 and CDR2 sequences are GTSNPN and SVGIG (reference sequence). The CDR3 covers 14 residues. Trimming shortened V by 0 bases and J by 5 bases, and 13 bases separated the two germline ends. The CDR3 region is CAWSVRPGVETQYF. CDR3 in DNA: TGTGCCTGGAGTGTACGGCCAGGGGTGGAGACCCAGTACTTC.

This chain connects TRBV7-8 to TRBJ1-2; D remains ambiguous. The CDR3 sequence is 16 residues long. Germline V gene sequence: CDR1 SGHVS, CDR2 FQNEAQ. The V gene lost 5 bases and the J gene lost 0 bases, with 16 bases spanning the gap. The CDR3 here is CASSPRPRGANYGYTF. Written as DNA, the CDR3 is TGTGCCAGCAGCCCTAGGCCCAGAGGAGCTAACTATGGCTACACCTTC.

J is TRBJ2-5 and V is TRBV7-3; 7 bases line up with TRBD2. Germline CDR1 is SGHTA and CDR2 is FQGTGA. This CDR3 has 14 amino acids. V lost 5 bases, J lost 2 bases, and 5 bases stayed unmatched. CDR3 coding DNA: TGTGCCAGCAGCCATCGAGCGGGACAAGAGACCCAGTACTTC. Translating it yields CASSHRAGQETQYF.

The J gene is TRBJ1-5, the V gene TRBV4-1; 7 bases are a match to TRBD1. CDR1 and CDR2 from the germline V gene are MGHRA and YSYEKL. The V segment lost 2 bases and the J segment 3 bases; nucleotides outside the gene matches: 13. This CDR3 region has 18 residues. In nucleotides, the CDR3 is TGCGCCAGCAGCCAAAAATTAAGTGCGGGACAGTTCAATCAGCCCCAGCATTTT. This encodes CASSQKLSAGQFNQPQHF.

The DNA of the CDR3 is TGCGCCAGCAGCTTGGCGGTCGGGGCTAACTATGGCTACACCTTC. This codes for CASSLAVGANYGYTF. This chain joins TRBV5-1 and TRBJ1-2; D is undetermined. The germline V gene has CDR1 SGHRS and CDR2 YFSETQ. Trimming removed 0 bases from V and 0 bases from J, with 9 bases in between. CDR3 length: 15 amino acids. The whole variable domain, filled in from reference TRBV5-1 and TRBJ1-2, reads KAGVTQTPRYLIKTRGQQVTLSCSPISGHRSVSWYQQTPGQGLQFLFEYFSETQRNKGNFPGRFSGRQFSNSRSEMNVSTLELGDSALYLCASSLAVGANYGYTFGSGTRLTVV.

This clone came up a few times. The chain is built from TRBV14 and TRBJ1-3; D uncertain. Deletions cut 0 bases from V and 0 bases from J, with 9 bases between. Per the germline V gene, CDR1 is SGHDN and CDR2 is FVKESK. There are 16 residues in the CDR3. In nucleotides, the CDR3 is TGTGCCAGCAGCCAAGAACTGGGCCTCTCTGGAAACACCATATATTTT. Translated: CASSQELGLSGNTIYF. The full variable domain, completed using reference TRBV14 and TRBJ1-3, is EAGVTQFPSHSVIEKGQTVTLRCDPISGHDNLYWYRRVMGKEIKFLLHFVKESKQDESGMPNNRFLAERTGGTYSTLKVQPAELEDSGVYFCASSQELGLSGNTIYFGEGSWLTVV.

The rearrangement links TRBV15 to TRBJ1-2; D possibly corresponds to TRBD1 (6 bases). Trimming took 0 bases from V and 4 from J, leaving 18 bases between them. The CDR3 loop spans 17 amino acids. In germline, CDR1 is LNHNV, CDR2 YYDKDF (reference sequence). CDR3 region: CATSRDLSPGTTYGYTF. The DNA for the CDR3 is TGTGCCACCAGCAGAGATCTGAGTCCCGGGACAACCTATGGCTACACCTTC.